This TCR beta chain emerged from a study of blood T cells in healthy people across ages (dated by TCRdb to the mid-2010s). About the investigation overall: In model experiments, template switching captured roughly one uniquely barcoded TCR beta cDNA molecule for every two T cells. The study analyzed two additional independent replicas of 1 million unique cDNA reads from the same blood draw for two donors, one aged 18 to 30 and one aged 80 or older. Age-related changes in TCR beta repertoire diversity were measured in the study by deep sequencing normalized with unique cDNA molecular identifiers. Four age groups were formed from the donors: young (average approximately 15 years), middle-aged (approximately 40), aged (about 68) and long-lived (around 82). What the research found in general, with its limitations: There was a strong correlation between observed TCR beta diversity and the percentage of naive T cells measured by flow cytometry. Because the CMV infection status of the donors was unknown, age-related changes in expanded clonotypes may potentially have been confounded. Compared with the aged group, the long-lived group had more naive CD4+ T cells, fewer expanded clones and increased TCR diversity, suggesting age selection. As age increased, observed TCR beta diversity per million T cells dropped in a roughly linear way, and a significant reduction was already evident by age 40. Bulk unsorted PBMC profiling prevented conclusive comparison of naive and antigen-experienced compartments. Estimates of total diversity from one million sequenced T cells were regarded as lower bounds and underestimates.

Comments on this clonotype: What antigen it recognizes has not been identified. No base qualities exist here, and no much larger clone lies one base off it.

The donors were roughly 39 Caucasian individuals from Russia, aged roughly 6 to 95 years, who were systemically healthy. Around 10 milliliters of peripheral blood were collected from each donor into EDTA-treated Vacutainer tubes. Ficoll-Paque density-gradient centrifugation was used to isolate PBMCs, with at least 6 million obtained per sample. Total RNA, at least 5 micrograms per sample, was extracted from PBMCs with Trizol reagent. For every donor, an aliquot of PBMCs went through flow cytometry to measure the percentages of naive CD45RAhigh/CD27high T cells. Trimming accounts for 0 bases at V and 0 bases at J, while the number of junction bases matched to no gene is 5. Via the germline V gene, CDR1 is MNHEY and CDR2 SVGAGI. Counted from cysteine to phenylalanine, this CDR3 has 16 amino acids. Only the CDR3 region is kept as DNA, spanning 48 bases read in frame from base 1. Libraries were made using 5' RACE. TCRdb names Illumina HiSeq 2500 as the instrument used. A second roughly 7 to 11 cycle PCR used a sample-barcoded 5' primer and a J-beta primer mix. A unique molecular identifier was introduced onto each TCR beta cDNA molecule by a template-switch 5' adaptor carrying 12 random nucleotides. Each sample yielded at least 3 million CDR3-containing paired-end reads. First-strand cDNA was synthesized from all RNA with the Mint cDNA synthesis kit, primed by a TRBC-specific oligonucleotide. After uracil-DNA glycosylase treatment, a first 18-cycle PCR used universal primers M1SS and BC2_uni_R on all cDNA. The study's processing was this. Each sample was normalized by randomly selecting 1 million high-quality reads, each carrying a distinct molecular identifier. Reads with shared molecular identifiers were discarded instead of being binned into consensus sequences. CDR3 identification, clonotype clustering and error correction used MiTCR with a Q25 quality threshold and the strictest error-elimination algorithm. A nonparametric unseen species model with Euler transformation was used to estimate a lower bound on total TCR beta diversity. TCRdb redid the processing of the public reads, applying fastp at Q25 and MiXCR, and retained in-frame beta chains. Every entry covers one CDR3 protein and lists the most common genes and DNA from its rows. The V and J calls, along with clone size, are taken from TCRdb and not from the paper's own processing. The sample table holds about 780,000 distinct CDR3 sequences, of which under 30% were seen once. 3% of the sample belongs to the ten largest clones.

This same sample was also taken into another study, of T cells of mothers and their children. As noted in the second study: The donors were nine systemically healthy Caucasian individuals, made up of three mothers and their six children. cDNA synthesis used all of the extracted RNA, with roughly 1.5 ug of RNA in each 15 ul reaction. In the second PCR, sample barcodes and 2-4 random nucleotides were introduced via the M1S primer. Each mother yielded over 9.5 million TCR beta CDR3 reads and each child 2.5 million to 3 million reads. TCR recombination output is similarly shaped by thymic selection in related and unrelated pairs, with a minor effect exerted by inherited differences. Related mother-child pairs always showed normalized repertoire overlap that was slightly higher than in unrelated mother-child pairs, though the difference was never significant. No persistent microchimeric T cell clones were detected, at a sensitivity of approximately 100 clones per million clonotypes. The study used deep NGS to compare TCR beta repertoires of mothers and children, seeking features distinguishing related mother-child pairs from unrelated individuals. On average, the children were 11 +/- 4 years old, while the mothers were about 38 +/- 4 years old. Libraries were sequenced on Illumina HiSeq 2000 with 100+100 nt paired-end reads after adapter ligation with NEBNext reagents. To prevent cross-contamination, the mother and child libraries were prepared a month apart and were sequenced in separate runs. For each donor, somewhere between about 500,000 and 2,000,000 distinct TCR beta clonotypes were identified. Naive TCR beta clonotypes were estimated from low-frequency clonotypes matched to each donor's FACS-determined naive share, without sorting.

Recombination connected TRBV6-5 to TRBJ2-7; 7 nucleotides in the junction match TRBD2. The source material was blood. This TCR was sampled from a boy between 10 and 17 years old in good health. The bases read TGTGCCAGCAGTTACTCGGGACTACCACACTCCTACGAGCAGTACTTC. The translation is CASSYSGLPHSYEQYF.